These 21 T cell receptor beta chains were sequenced from one sample in a study of shared clonotypes between healthy human individuals. Method: immunoSEQ multiplex PCR; TCRdb's copy keeps in-frame clones and lacks some. Of 150,000 to 200,000 clones in the sample, about 93% are singletons; the top ten hold 0.067%. The specimen was naive CD4+ T cells sorted from blood. The subset was: CD45RA+ positively selected. Every receptor here comes from a woman aged 25 to 39 in good health.

The V call is TRBV2, the J call TRBJ2-5; tentative D call: TRBD2 (7 bases). The CDR3 runs to 18 residues. Trimming shortened V by 8 bases and J by 1 base, and 26 bases separated the two germline ends. Germline V gene lookup returns CDR1 SNHLY and CDR2 FYNNEI. CDR3 in amino acids: CASGAPPGGLNLQETQYF. The CDR3 DNA reads as TGTGCCAGCGGTGCCCCTCCGGGGGGCCTCAACCTCCAAGAGACCCAGTACTTC.

The CDR3 nucleotides read TGTGCCAGCAGCACGACGGTCTACGAGCAGTACTTC. Its translation: CASSTTVYEQYF. The gene calls are TRBV7-9 and TRBJ2-5; no definite D call. The DNA end is more similar to TRBJ2-7, so the J call may be wrong. Germline V gene sequence: CDR1 SEHNR, CDR2 FQNEAQ (reference sequence). The length of the CDR3 is 12 residues.

V is TRBV28 and J is TRBJ1-2; no clear D gene. Germline V CDR1 and CDR2: MDHEN, SYDVKM. The CDR3 has 13 residues. Trimming removed 3 bases at V and 4 bases at J, with 9 bases between. The CDR3 loop is CASSFTTGYGYTF. The CDR3 DNA reads TGTGCCAGCAGTTTTACGACGGGCTATGGCTACACCTTC.

This chain joins TRBV28 and TRBJ1-3; tentative D call: TRBD1 (5 bases). Germline CDR1 and CDR2: MDHEN and SYDVKM. The CDR3 runs 15 residues. V lost 7 bases and J lost 2, with 15 bases in between. CDR3 DNA sequence: TGTGCCAGCACCCAGGGATCGGGAGCTGGAAACACCATATATTTT. Amino acid sequence: CASTQGSGAGNTIYF. Based on the CDR3 plus reference TRBV28 and TRBJ1-3, the full variable domain is DVKVTQSSRYLVKRTGEKVFLECVQDMDHENMFWYRQDPGLGLRLIYFSYDVKMKEKGDIPEGYSVSREKKERFSLILESASTNQTSMYLCASTQGSGAGNTIYFGEGSWLTVV.

The rearrangement links TRBV7-9 to TRBJ1-5; D is unresolved. V was cut by 4 bases and J by 5 bases, with 18 bases left in between. Germline CDR1 and CDR2: SEHNR and FQNEAQ (reference sequence). The CDR3 covers 16 residues. The CDR3 DNA reads as TGTGCCAGCAGCTCGGGTAAATTGACTGGGGATCAGCCCCAGCATTTT. Protein sequence: CASSSGKLTGDQPQHF.

The chain employs TRBV7-9 and TRBJ2-7; either TRBD1 or TRBD2 may supply D (5 bases each). Germline V gene sequence: CDR1 SEHNR, CDR2 FQNEAQ (reference sequence). The CDR3 spans 16 residues. Trimming took 5 bases from V and 2 from J, leaving 19 bases between them. Here the CDR3 reads CASSREFGREPYEQYF. Here the CDR3 DNA reads TGTGCCAGCAGCCGAGAGTTTGGCAGGGAGCCCTACGAGCAGTACTTC.

In nucleotides, the CDR3 is TGTGCCAGCAGCCAATTTTGGAAGAACGGTGAGCAGTTCTTC. Translated: CASSQFWKNGEQFF. The V and J genes are TRBV14 and TRBJ2-1; D gene uncertain. The CDR3 spans 14 residues. V lost 2 bases and J lost 9, with 14 bases in between. Germline V gene data show CDR1 as SGHDN and CDR2 as FVKESK. The whole variable domain, filled in from reference TRBV14 and TRBJ2-1, reads EAGVTQFPSHSVIEKGQTVTLRCDPISGHDNLYWYRRVMGKEIKFLLHFVKESKQDESGMPNNRFLAERTGGTYSTLKVQPAELEDSGVYFCASSQFWKNGEQFFGPGTRLTVL.

The chain is built from TRBV7-9 and TRBJ2-5; D unresolved. With the DNA end fitting TRBJ2-7 better, the J assignment may be wrong. Germline values: CDR1 SEHNR, CDR2 FQNEAQ (reference sequence). CDR3 length equals 14 residues. This chain's CDR3 is CASSLRSGSYEQYF. The DNA of the CDR3 is TGTGCCAGCAGCCTCAGATCGGGCTCCTACGAGCAGTACTTC.

This clone was seen more than once but under ten times. The chain's CDR3 is CASSLDGEQYF. The DNA of the CDR3 is TGTGCCAGCAGCTTGGACGGAGAGCAGTACTTC. The chain couples TRBV5-5 to TRBJ2-7; no firm D call. Trimming took 0 bases from V and 7 from J, leaving 5 bases between them. The CDR3 is 11 amino acids. Germline V CDR1 and CDR2: SGHKS, YYEKEE (reference sequence).

The chain employs TRBV28 and TRBJ1-2; 8 bases agree with TRBD1. CDR3 length: 13 residues. Trimming at V came to 7 bases and at J to 4 bases, leaving 5 bases not matched to a gene. Germline V gene data show CDR1 as MDHEN and CDR2 as SYDVKM. The CDR3 region has the DNA TGTGCCAGCACCCCAGGGGGCGCCTATGGCTACACCTTC. Its translation is CASTPGGAYGYTF.

The rearrangement uses TRBV6-1 and TRBJ1-3, with 9 bases fitting TRBD1. The V gene end was trimmed by 6 bases and the J gene end by 2 bases; junction bases not matched to a gene: 5. CDR1 is MNHNS, CDR2 SASEGT, per germline. CDR3 length equals 15 residues. This CDR3 reads CASRDRGGPGNTIYF. DNA of the CDR3: TGTGCCAGCAGGGACAGGGGAGGCCCTGGAAACACCATATATTTT.

The chain joins TRBV28 to TRBJ2-7, with unresolved D. Germline CDR1 is MDHEN and CDR2 is SYDVKM. Trimming took off 3 bases at V and 5 bases at J, with 17 bases between the two ends. CDR3 length: 15 residues. CDR3 protein: CASSFYRALSNEQYF. The CDR3 region has the DNA TGTGCCAGCAGTTTCTACCGGGCCCTCAGCAACGAGCAGTACTTC.

This chain links TRBV27 with TRBJ1-5, with D tentatively TRBD1 (5 bases). CDR1 and CDR2 (germline): MNHEY, SMNVEV (reference sequence). V shed 5 bases and J shed 5 bases, with 16 bases lying between them. There are 15 residues in the CDR3. In DNA form, the CDR3 reads TGTGCCAGCAGTCAGGCGGGGGTTTCGTATCAGCCCCAGCATTTT. Translation: CASSQAGVSYQPQHF.

The V gene is TRBV10-1, the J gene TRBJ2-7; 13 positions match TRBD2. The V gene's germline CDR1 is WNHNN and CDR2 SYGVQD (reference sequence). The CDR3 length is 15 residues. J was trimmed by 5 bases and V by 2 bases; bases with no gene match: 3. CDR3 bases: TGCGCCAGCAGTGAGGGACTAGCGGGAGCGGACGAGCAGTACTTC. This codes for CASSEGLAGADEQYF.

The chain has TRBV10-2 and TRBJ2-2, with TRBD2 identical over 8 bases. J gave up 6 bases and V 6 bases, and 6 bases lay outside the gene matches. Germline assignment: CDR1 WSHSY and CDR2 SAAADI. CDR3 length: 14 amino acids. The CDR3 is CASSGTRGAGELFF. For the CDR3, the DNA is TGCGCCAGCAGCGGGACTAGGGGGGCCGGGGAGCTGTTTTTT.

Regarding this clone: At one end, the junction sequence differs from germline, possibly due to a read error. V gene TRBV18 combines with J gene TRBJ2-7; TRBD1 agrees at 9 bases. The CDR3 spans 12 residues. Per the germline V gene, CDR1 is KGHSH and CDR2 is LQKENI. Here the CDR3 DNA reads TGTGCCAGCTCACCGTCGGACAGGGGATGGAACTTC. Amino acid sequence: CASSPSDRGWNF.

This clone was found once. This sequence joins TRBV7-9 and TRBJ2-1; no clear D. Germline values: CDR1 SEHNR, CDR2 FQNEAQ (reference sequence). This CDR3 region has 18 residues. Trimming took off 2 bases at V and 2 bases at J, with 19 bases between the two ends. CDR3 amino acids: CASSLILGKSPTYNEQFF. CDR3 bases: TGTGCCAGCAGCTTAATATTGGGGAAAAGTCCTACCTACAATGAGCAGTTCTTC.

The J gene is TRBJ2-2, the V gene TRBV19; 13 positions agree with TRBD2. The CDR3 covers 17 residues. Germline-derived CDR1 and CDR2 are LNHDA and SQIVND (reference sequence). J gave up 0 bases and V 8 bases, and 6 bases lay outside the gene matches. For the CDR3, the DNA is TGTGCCAGTCGAACCGGGACTAGCGGGGCGAACACCGGGGAGCTGTTTTTT. Its protein product is CASRTGTSGANTGELFF.

The chain uses TRBV18 and TRBJ2-6, with no clear D. The germline V and J ends were trimmed by 0 bases and 1 base, with 4 bases remaining between them. Germline V gives CDR1 KGHSH, CDR2 LQKENI. This CDR3 is built from 15 residues. This CDR3 is CASSPPVSGANVLTF. DNA for the CDR3: TGTGCCAGCTCACCACCGGTTTCTGGGGCCAACGTCCTGACTTTC.

The chain is built from TRBV11-1 and TRBJ2-6; D is uncertain. Germline V gene sequence: CDR1 SGHAT, CDR2 FQDESV (reference sequence). The CDR3 sequence is 16 residues long. V lost 3 bases, J lost 4 bases, and 13 bases lay in between. The CDR3 region is CASSLGGVAGANVLTF. CDR3 nucleotide sequence: TGTGCCAGCAGCTTGGGTGGGGTTGCCGGGGCCAACGTCCTGACTTTC.

This clone was recorded only once. J is TRBJ1-5 and V is TRBV7-6, with TRBD1 as a possible D gene (6 bases). The germline gives CDR1 SGHVS, CDR2 FNYEAQ. Trimming pared 2 bases from V and 4 bases from J, leaving 12 bases between. CDR3 length: 15 amino acids. CDR3 loop: CASSLKTGWNQPQHF. CDR3 sequence (DNA): TGTGCCAGCAGCTTAAAAACAGGGTGGAATCAGCCCCAGCATTTT.